This TCR beta chain was captured by sequencing in a study of CD4 T cells in relation to SARS-CoV-2 and coronaviruses. Study-wide findings and caveats: Samples before the pandemic and after infection were not matched within any donor. According to naive versus memory sequencing, detected responses are memory recall, not newly primed.

The data were produced by immunoSEQ multiplex PCR, yet TCRdb's version contains in-frame clones alone and is incomplete. The sample holds some 65,000 clones; around 87% are singletons and the top ten take 1.6%. Details on this clone: What it binds is unknown.

Germline values: CDR1 SGHTA, CDR2 FQGTGA. The CDR3 has 14 residues. V lost 4 bases and J lost 5, with 11 bases in between. Unexposed donor CD4+ T cells date from about 2011-2018, before the COVID-19 pandemic. The chain links TRBV7-3 to TRBJ2-2; D call uncertain. This clonotype originated in a human donor in good health. The sequencing sample was made of memory CD4+ T cells from PBMCs. The CDR3 is CASSSVVGTGELFF. CDR3 bases: TGTGCCAGCAGCTCAGTGGTAGGGACCGGGGAGCTGTTTTTT.